This TCR beta chain was identified during a study of cytomegalovirus exposure and HLA in healthy donors. Study conclusions and caveats: Being indistinguishable, some V segments were excluded, TRBV6-2 and TRBV6-3 among them. In a later analysis, at a false discovery rate of 0.05, roughly 18,000 TCR beta sequences were associated with HLA alleles.

PCR involved 60 Vbeta and 13 Jbeta primers. The repertoire was sequenced with immunoSEQ multiplex PCR; TCRdb's copy has only in-frame clones and lacks some. The sample includes about 160,000 clones, about four fifths of them seen just once. The germline V gene encodes CDR1 SSHAT and CDR2 FNYEAQ (reference sequence). This CDR3 has 14 residues. Unmatched junction bases numbered 5, after V lost 5 bases and J lost 2 bases. Remarks on this clone: Antigen: not known.

This clonotype was sampled from a woman in her forties or fifties in good health and CMV-seronegative. The source material was PBMCs. The V call is TRBV7-7, the J call TRBJ2-5, with TRBD2 identical over 7 bases. DNA for the CDR3: TGTGCCAGCAGCCCAGCGGGGCAACAAGAGACCCAGTACTTC. Its protein product is CASSPAGQQETQYF.